This T cell receptor beta chain was captured in a study of cytomegalovirus exposure and HLA in healthy donors. Whole-study results and caveats: Previous analysis showed most TCR beta V segments were productive about 90% or about 30% of the time. TRBV6-2, TRBV6-3 and some other V segments were unresolvable in 87-base-pair reads.

Looked up from germline, CDR1 is KGHSH and CDR2 is LQKENI. J gave up 1 base and V 3 bases, and 4 bases lay outside the gene matches. The CDR3 covers 15 residues. This clone has a handful of counts. Its matching antigen is unknown. The PCR contained 60 Vbeta and 13 Jbeta primers. Measured with immunoSEQ multiplex PCR; TCRdb has only the in-frame clones, and not every one. Of around 55,000 clones listed, about 80% are singletons. The specimen was PBMCs. The genes are TRBV18 and TRBJ1-1; TRBD1 matches 8 bases. This clonotype was sampled from a female donor in good health and CMV-seronegative. Here the CDR3 reads CASSPYRGRNTEAFF. The CDR3 region has the DNA TGTGCCAGCTCACCTTACAGGGGGAGGAACACTGAAGCTTTCTTT.